This paragraph covers one TCR beta chain sequence. The sample belongs to a study of OX40 agonist ivuxolimab in advanced cancers. At the level of the study: Earlier treatment with anti-PD-1, anti-PD-L1 or anti-CTLA-4 was permitted, and about 40% had received some.

This CDR3 comprises 11 residues. The germline gives CDR1 MNHEY, CDR2 SMNVEV (reference sequence). V dropped 7 bases and J dropped 7 bases, with 8 bases sitting between them. Clones were sequenced by immunoSEQ multiplex PCR, and TCRdb holds only the in-frame ones, with some missing. The table records 76,000 or so clones, roughly nine tenths of them present only once. The sequence was obtained from an adult with an advanced solid tumor such as melanoma, head and neck, liver or kidney cancer. Here the sequenced sample was CD4+ or CD8+ T cells sorted from blood, taken in a trial of the OX40 agonist ivuxolimab. V is TRBV27 and J is TRBJ2-1; D may correspond to TRBD1 or TRBD2 (5 bases each). CDR3 loop: CASMGDNEQFF. The CDR3 DNA follows: TGTGCCAGCATGGGGGATAATGAGCAGTTCTTC.